Listed below are T cell receptor beta chains from one sample, sequenced in a study of Graves' ophthalmopathy and Graves' hyperthyroidism. TCRdb re-analysed the multiplex PCR reads in MiXCR, keeping a single row per CDR3 protein. The sample consists of over 200,000 distinct CDR3 sequences, approximately 28% of them appearing once. Material for sequencing was peripheral blood. The receptors were sampled from a man in his fifties or sixties with Graves' ophthalmopathy. Both conserved end residues are part of each CDR3. D genes are given only for firm matches. Some rows have no size entry. The others give once, few or many, or a class for an expanded clone.

-	TRBJ1-6	-	TRBV6-1	TGTGCCAGCAGTGAACGTCTTGCCAGGGCCCATTCACCCCTCCACTTT	CASSERLARAHSPLHF
many	TRBJ2-7	TRBD2	TRBV29-1	TGCAGCGTTGAAGGGGCGGGAGGGATCTACGAGCAGTACTTC	CSVEGAGGIYEQYF
many	TRBJ2-5	-	TRBV6-2/TRBV6-3	TGTGCCAGCAGTTCTGGGACCCAGTACTTC	CASSSGTQYF
many	TRBJ1-2	TRBD1	TRBV6-6	TGTGCCAGCGCAAAGACAGGGCATTATGGCTACACCTTC	CASAKTGHYGYTF
many	TRBJ2-4	-	TRBV6-5	TGTGCCAGCAGTTACAGGGATGGATACATTCAGTACTTC	CASSYRDGYIQYF
many	TRBJ2-4	-	TRBV27	TGTGCCAGCAGTTCACGGTTGGCCAAAAACATTCAGTACTTC	CASSSRLAKNIQYF
-	TRBJ1-2	-	TRBV7-2	TGTGCCAGCACCATGGGGCAGGCCTATGGCTACACCTTC	CASTMGQAYGYTF
many	TRBJ2-7	-	TRBV6-2/TRBV6-3	TGTGCCAGCCAGAGTCCCGGGGCCGGATACGAGCAGTACTTC	CASQSPGAGYEQYF
-	TRBJ2-7	TRBD1	TRBV11-2	TGTGCCAGCAGGTCGGGACAGGGAACCTACGAGCAGTACTTC	CASRSGQGTYEQYF
many	TRBJ2-4	-	TRBV18	TGTGCCAGCTCACCCGGACCGGGGATAGCCAAAAACATTCAGTACTTC	CASSPGPGIAKNIQYF
many	TRBJ1-1	-	TRBV12-3/TRBV12-4	TGTGCCAGCAGCCTGAGACGGGGGAGCACCACTGAAGCTTTCTTT	CASSLRRGSTTEAFF
many	TRBJ1-1	-	TRBV6-2/TRBV6-3	TGTGCCAGCAGTTACCCGCCCCCCAGGGTAGAAGCTTTCTTT	CASSYPPPRVEAFF
many	TRBJ2-5	TRBD1	TRBV12-5	TGTGCTAGTGGTTGGACAGGGGGCAAAGAGACCCAGTACTTC	CASGWTGGKETQYF
-	TRBJ1-2	TRBD1	TRBV12-3/TRBV12-4	TGTGCCAGCAGACGACAGGGTAGTCTTTTGAACTACACCTTC	CASRRQGSLLNYTF
many	TRBJ2-7	TRBD1	TRBV9	TGTGCCAGCAGCGTAGGGGGACAGGCGGGCTACGAGCAGTACTTC	CASSVGGQAGYEQYF
many	TRBJ2-5	-	TRBV29-1	TGCAGCGTTGCGGGTCGCGAGCAAGAGACCCAGTACTTC	CSVAGREQETQYF
many	TRBJ2-5	-	TRBV12-3/TRBV12-4	TGTGCCAGCAGTTTAGGGGGGAACCGGAGGCAGACCCAGTACTTC	CASSLGGNRRQTQYF
-	TRBJ2-7	-	TRBV6-5	TGTGCCAGCAGTTACGTCGGGGGCTACGAGCAGTACTTC	CASSYVGGYEQYF
many	TRBJ2-5	-	TRBV28	TGTGCCAGCAGTTTATTGGCGGCACTTGGGACCCAGTACTTC	CASSLLAALGTQYF